Listed here are 21 T cell receptor beta chains from one sample, sequenced in a study of post-analysis software for immune sequencing data. Overall study findings and caveats: Among roughly 5 TRBV segments more frequent in patients than controls were TRBV5-6, TRBV5-1 and TRBV20-1.

Their antigens remain unidentified. Incorporated into the TCR beta cDNA libraries were unique molecular identifiers, which served to reduce PCR and sequencing biases. TCRdb fed the PCR reads into MiXCR, producing one record per CDR3 protein. The profile covers approximately 570,000 distinct CDR3 sequences, with around 44% appearing a single time and around 1.7% taken by the ten largest. Specimen: blood. The receptors stem from a girl aged 5 to 17 with multiple sclerosis.

The rearrangement links TRBV28 to TRBJ2-1, with 9 positions matching TRBD1. From germline, CDR1 is MDHEN and CDR2 SYDVKM. CDR3 size: 16 residues. The V segment lost 2 bases and the J segment 9 bases; nucleotides outside the gene matches: 11. DNA of the CDR3: TGTGCCAGCAGTTTAAGTTGGGGACAGGGAACCCTTGAGCAGTTCTTC. Translating gives CASSLSWGQGTLEQFF.

This rearrangement joins TRBV3-1 to TRBJ2-1; D remains ambiguous. The germline gives CDR1 LGHDT, CDR2 YNNKEL (reference sequence). V was pared by 4 bases and J by 8 bases, with 6 bases between. This CDR3 region has 11 residues. The CDR3 loop reads CASSRAHEQFF. The CDR3, as DNA: TGTGCCAGCAGCCGTGCCCATGAGCAGTTCTTC.

This clonotype was seen a handful of times. The V and J genes are TRBV5-1 and TRBJ2-7; 8 bases fit TRBD1. Trimming took 2 bases from V and 3 from J; bases not matched to a gene: 7. CDR3 size: 15 residues. From germline, CDR1 is SGHRS and CDR2 YFSETQ. In nucleotides, the CDR3 is TGCGCCAGCAGCTTAGATCCGGGACAGGACTACGAGCAGTACTTC. This sequence encodes CASSLDPGQDYEQYF.

The chain combines TRBV12-3 or TRBV12-4 with TRBJ2-3; no clear D. Trimming removed 0 bases from V and 0 bases from J, with 13 bases in between. The CDR3 sequence is 17 residues long. CDR3 sequence reads: CASSLAIDSASTDTQYF. The CDR3 DNA sequence: TGTGCCAGCAGTTTAGCGATTGACTCCGCTAGCACAGATACGCAGTATTTT.

This clonotype has a handful of counts. The chain couples TRBV11-2 to TRBJ1-2; TRBD1 matches at 8 bases. The CDR3 contains 14 residues. CDR1 and CDR2 (germline): SGHAT, FQNNGV. V gave up 3 bases and J gave up 8 bases; unmatched junction bases: 8. The CDR3 DNA reads TGTGCCAGCAGCTTGACCCAGGGGGCGGAGGGCTACACCTTC. Its protein product is CASSLTQGAEGYTF.

This chain links TRBV6-5 with TRBJ2-1, with D possibly matching TRBD2 (5 bases). The CDR3 spans 14 residues. Germline V lookup: CDR1 MNHEY, CDR2 SVGAGI. Trimming left V 0 bases short and J 14 bases short, with 17 bases between. CDR3 DNA sequence: TGTGCCAGCAGTTACTCGAGATCAGCGGAGGCTAAGTTCTTC. Translated, it gives CASSYSRSAEAKFF.

This clonotype was seen a few times. The J gene is TRBJ2-5, the V gene TRBV7-2; 7 bases agree with TRBD2. After removal of 4 bases from V and 1 base from J, the junction contained 3 bases not matched to a gene. The CDR3 spans 14 residues. Germline assignment: CDR1 SGHTA and CDR2 FQGNSA. The CDR3 bases are TGTGCCAGCAGCTCCCTAGCGGCCCAAGAGACCCAGTACTTC. It codes for CASSSLAAQETQYF. Full variable domain (outside the CDR3, taken from reference TRBV7-2 and TRBJ2-5): GAGVSQSPSNKVTEKGKDVELRCDPISGHTALYWYRQSLGQGLEFLIYFQGNSAPDKSGLPSDRFSAERTGGSVSTLTIQRTQQEDSAVYLCASSSLAAQETQYFGPGTRLLVL.

The chain recombines TRBV12-3 or TRBV12-4 with TRBJ2-7, with TRBD1 matching over 8 bases. This CDR3 comprises 14 residues. J was trimmed by 0 bases and V by 8 bases; bases with no gene match: 6. This CDR3 is CASSDRANSYEQYF. In DNA form, the CDR3 reads TGTGCCAGCTCGGACAGGGCAAACTCCTACGAGCAGTACTTC.

This clonotype was seen more than once but under ten times. The chain combines TRBV12-3 or TRBV12-4 with TRBJ2-1; possible D gene TRBD2, 5 bases. V was trimmed by 3 bases and J by 7 bases, leaving 16 bases between them. The CDR3 has 15 residues. The CDR3 reads CASSFSSLKQNEQFF. As DNA, the CDR3 is TGTGCCAGCAGTTTCTCTAGCCTGAAACAGAATGAGCAGTTCTTC.

This clonotype came up a few times. V is TRBV20-1 and J is TRBJ2-3; a weak D match, TRBD1 (7 bases). This CDR3 has 14 residues. V dropped 1 base and J dropped 3 bases, with 11 bases sitting between them. Germline CDR1 reads DFQATT; CDR2 reads SNEGSKA (reference sequence). CDR3 loop: CSARAGGSTDTQYF. CDR3 coding DNA: TGCAGTGCTAGAGCAGGGGGGTCAACAGATACGCAGTATTTT.

This clonotype has just a few counts. The chain carries TRBV11-2 and TRBJ2-7; D might be TRBD2 (7 bases). Germline assignment: CDR1 SGHAT and CDR2 FQNNGV. V gave up 2 bases and J gave up 3 bases, with 11 bases separating them. The CDR3 length is 14 residues. The CDR3 loop reads CASSLNGGLYEQYF. DNA for the CDR3: TGTGCCAGCAGCTTAAACGGGGGGCTCTACGAGCAGTACTTC. Full variable domain (missing parts from reference TRBV11-2 and TRBJ2-7): EAGVAQSPRYKIIEKRQSVAFWCNPISGHATLYWYQQILGQGPKLLIQFQNNGVVDDSQLPKDRFSAERLKGVDSTLKIQPAKLEDSAVYLCASSLNGGLYEQYFGPGTRLTVT.

This clonotype was observed at least ten times. The chain joins TRBV12-3 or TRBV12-4 to TRBJ2-7; D uncertain. Trimming left V 1 base short and J 1 base short, with 5 bases between. This CDR3 contains 13 residues. The CDR3 loop is CASSLGQSYEQYF. The CDR3 region has the DNA TGTGCCAGCAGTTTAGGGCAGTCCTACGAGCAGTACTTC.

The rearrangement uses TRBV4-1 and TRBJ1-2; weak D call: TRBD1 (6 bases). This CDR3 comprises 14 residues. Trimming removed 7 bases from V and 2 bases from J, with 14 bases in between. CDR1 and CDR2 (germline): MGHRA, YSYEKL. The CDR3 loop reads CASNQDRRNYGYTF. The CDR3 DNA is TGCGCCAGCAATCAGGACAGAAGGAACTATGGCTACACCTTC.

This sequence joins TRBV28 and TRBJ2-1; TRBD2 aligns across 13 bases. Germline-derived CDR1 and CDR2 are MDHEN and SYDVKM. The CDR3 totals 15 residues. The J segment lost 6 bases and the V segment lost 5 bases, leaving 4 bases of the junction unmatched. CDR3 in DNA: TGTGCCAGCAGTCCCGGGACTAGCGGGGCCAATGAGCAGTTCTTC. Its protein is CASSPGTSGANEQFF.

The chain uses TRBV10-2 and TRBJ2-7; no definite D call. Deletions cut 6 bases from V and 3 bases from J, with 15 bases between. The V gene's germline CDR1 is WSHSY and CDR2 SAAADI. The CDR3 extends over 14 amino acids. The CDR3 spells CASREHGVYYEQYF. CDR3 DNA: TGCGCCAGCAGGGAGCATGGGGTTTACTACGAGCAGTACTTC.

There are a few counts of this clonotype. Written as DNA, the CDR3 is TGTGCCAGCAGCTTAGTTGGCCAGGGTGCAGTTCACAATCAGCCCCAGCATTTT. Translated: CASSLVGQGAVHNQPQHF. The gene calls are TRBV7-9 and TRBJ1-5; tentatively, D is TRBD1 (5 bases). V lost 1 base and J lost 3, with 19 bases in between. This CDR3 contains 18 residues. CDR1 and CDR2 (germline): SEHNR, FQNEAQ (reference sequence).

CDR3 bases: TGCGCCAGCAGCCTTCGAGGGGGAGTCCCCTACGAGCAGTACTTC. This codes for CASSLRGGVPYEQYF. The V and J genes are TRBV4-1 and TRBJ2-4; a possible D gene is TRBD1 (6 bases). The end of the DNA aligns better with TRBJ2-7, so the J call may be wrong. CDR3 size: 15 residues. Germline values: CDR1 MGHRA, CDR2 YSYEKL.

The chain joins TRBV29-1 to TRBJ2-5, with D uncertain. Germline CDR1 and CDR2: SQVTM and ANQGSEA. V lost 5 bases to trimming and J lost 0 bases, with 10 bases between them. The CDR3 covers 13 residues. CDR3 in amino acids: CSVRERYQETQYF. The CDR3 region has the DNA TGCAGCGTTAGGGAACGGTACCAAGAGACCCAGTACTTC.

This clonotype was counted only a few times. The genes are TRBV20-1 and TRBJ2-7, with 8 bases that match TRBD2. CDR3 length: 14 amino acids. The V and J ends lost 5 bases and 1 base, in that order; junction bases with no gene match: 7. Germline V gene sequence: CDR1 DFQATT, CDR2 SNEGSKA (reference sequence). The CDR3 region has the DNA TGCAGTGCTCACCCTAGCGGGCCTTCCTACGAGCAGTACTTC. This encodes CSAHPSGPSYEQYF.

This clonotype has only a few counts. V is TRBV11-2 and J is TRBJ1-5, with D unresolved. Trimming took 4 bases from V and 0 from J, leaving 4 bases between them. The CDR3 covers 13 residues. Germline V CDR1 and CDR2: SGHAT, FQNNGV. The CDR3 protein is CASSWNSNQPQHF. In DNA, the CDR3 is TGTGCCAGCAGCTGGAATAGCAATCAGCCCCAGCATTTT. Drawing the rest from reference TRBV11-2 and TRBJ1-5, the complete variable domain is EAGVAQSPRYKIIEKRQSVAFWCNPISGHATLYWYQQILGQGPKLLIQFQNNGVVDDSQLPKDRFSAERLKGVDSTLKIQPAKLEDSAVYLCASSWNSNQPQHFGDGTRLSIL.

The chain joins TRBV12-3 or TRBV12-4 to TRBJ1-1, with no clear D. CDR3 length equals 13 residues. V was clipped by 8 bases and J by 4 bases, with 14 bases between them. The CDR3 here is CASAPRVGTEAFF. The CDR3 nucleotides read TGTGCCAGCGCACCACGGGTAGGCACTGAAGCTTTCTTT.